The T cell receptor (beta chain) under discussion was sequenced for a study of blood T cell repertoires in COVID-19. Study background: Sites in the United States, Italy and Spain provided acute and convalescent COVID-19 samples.

Here immunoSEQ multiplex PCR was the method, and the copy in TCRdb shows in-frame clones only, minus some. The sample yields some 370,000 clones, roughly 90% seen once. The CDR3 has 18 residues. Germline V gene lookup returns CDR1 KGHSH and CDR2 LQKENI. With V trimmed by 3 bases and J by 1 base, 10 bases remained unmatched. The TCR comes from a man younger than 35 with active or convalescent COVID-19. The chain couples TRBV18 to TRBJ1-3; 9 bases are a match to TRBD1. Specimen: peripheral blood. The CDR3 DNA sequence: TGTGCCAGCTCACCCGTCCCGGGACAGGGACGGTCTGGAAACACCATATATTTT. The encoded protein is CASSPVPGQGRSGNTIYF.